Many counts were recorded for the clone carrying this T cell receptor beta chain. The data were obtained in a study of blood T cells in healthy people across ages. Through a sample-barcoded 5' primer and a J-beta primer mix, a second PCR was run for roughly 6 to 12 cycles. TCRdb used MiXCR to reprocess the 5' RACE reads, holding one entry per CDR3 protein. Counted here are 700,000 or so distinct CDR3 sequences, roughly 41% occurring once; the ten biggest clones make up approximately 29%. V was pared by 1 base and J by 3 bases, with 4 bases of the junction left unmatched. In germline, CDR1 is LGHNA, CDR2 YSLEER. There are 15 residues in the CDR3.

Sequenced input: blood. J is TRBJ2-3 and V is TRBV4-3, with 7 bases aligning to TRBD2. The clonotype was recovered from a man at least 80 years old in good health. The CDR3: CASSQGLAATDTQYF. CDR3 DNA sequence: TGCGCCAGCAGCCAAGGACTAGCAGCAACAGATACGCAGTATTTT.